This entry lists 26 T cell receptor beta chains sequenced from one sample in a study of T-cell reconstitution after alpha-beta-depleted transplantation in children. Library preparation (for TCRbeta) was performed with unique molecular identifiers. TCRdb redid the calling of the PCR reads with MiXCR, one entry per CDR3 protein. The sample carries more than 60,000 distinct CDR3 sequences, around 6.6% recorded once. Sequenced material: PBMCs from the stem cell graft donor, taken from the stem cell graft. The origin of the receptors is a human donor who donated a stem cell graft to a child with acute lymphoblastic leukemia.

Ten or more counts support this clonotype. The chain employs TRBV7-3 and TRBJ2-2, with D possibly matching TRBD1 (6 bases). Looked up from germline, CDR1 is SGHTA and CDR2 is FQGTGA. There are 15 residues in the CDR3. V lost 0 bases and J lost 5, with 10 bases in between. CDR3 bases: TGTGCCAGCAGCTTAACTGGGACAACAACCGGGGAGCTGTTTTTT. Its translation is CASSLTGTTTGELFF.

In its sample, this clonotype was seen many times. The genes are TRBV6-1 and TRBJ2-1; 10 bases align to TRBD2. The V and J ends lost 5 bases and 5 bases, in that order; junction bases with no gene match: 9. The CDR3 has 16 amino acids. Germline CDR1 is MNHNS and CDR2 is SASEGT. CDR3 residues: CASSPIGLAVHNEQFF. The CDR3 DNA sequence: TGTGCCAGCAGTCCTATAGGACTAGCGGTACACAATGAGCAGTTCTTC.

This clonotype occurred many times. The chain employs TRBV28 and TRBJ1-3, with D unclear. The CDR3 is made up of 16 amino acids. Per germline, CDR1 MDHEN and CDR2 SYDVKM. Trimming stripped 6 bases from V and 4 bases from J, with 19 bases between. CDR3 DNA: TGTGCCAGCAGCCCTAGTAGGCGAGCGGGAGGAAACACCATATATTTT. Protein product: CASSPSRRAGGNTIYF.

This clonotype occurred many times. The chain is built from TRBV10-3 and TRBJ2-2; D is perhaps TRBD1 or TRBD2 (5 bases each). The CDR3 spans 17 residues. Trimming pared 6 bases from V and 2 bases from J, leaving 19 bases between. The germline CDR1 and CDR2 sequences are ENHRY and SYGVKD. CDR3 amino acids: CAIRGPHGSVNTGELFF. The CDR3 nucleotides read TGTGCCATCAGGGGACCACACGGTTCAGTAAACACCGGGGAGCTGTTTTTT.

This clonotype was detected many times. The rearrangement joins TRBV5-1 to TRBJ1-1; the D gene is possibly TRBD1 (5 bases). This CDR3 contains 14 residues. Trimming shortened V by 0 bases and J by 1 base, and 7 bases separated the two germline ends. CDR1 is SGHRS, CDR2 YFSETQ, per germline. The CDR3 DNA sequence: TGCGCCAGCAGCTTGGCCGGACAGAACACTGAAGCTTTCTTT. This codes for CASSLAGQNTEAFF.

In its sample, this clonotype was seen many times. The chain combines TRBV6-5 with TRBJ2-2; perhaps TRBD2 as D (5 bases). The germline V and J ends were trimmed by 3 bases and 5 bases, with 7 bases remaining between them. CDR3 length: 13 residues. Germline CDR1 is MNHEY and CDR2 is SVGAGI. The chain's CDR3 is CASSYSVTGELFF. DNA for the CDR3: TGTGCCAGCAGTTATAGCGTTACCGGGGAGCTGTTTTTT.

This clonotype showed up many times. The chain couples TRBV27 to TRBJ1-6; D gene ambiguous. Germline CDR1 reads MNHEY; CDR2 reads SMNVEV (reference sequence). V shed 4 bases and J shed 7 bases, with 17 bases lying between them. This CDR3 spans 16 amino acids. The CDR3 spells CASSSLQRGENSPLHF. DNA for the CDR3: TGTGCCAGCAGTTCCCTACAGCGTGGGGAGAATTCACCCCTCCACTTT.

There are many counts of this clonotype. Relative to the germline gene, one junction end is altered; a read error may explain this. The V call is TRBV5-1, the J call TRBJ2-3, with D possibly called TRBD1 or TRBD2 (6 bases each). Germline V gives CDR1 SGHRS, CDR2 YFSETQ. The CDR3 runs to 15 residues. CDR3 DNA: TGCGCCAGCAGCTTGGAGGGGGGTCCCAACCCTGGAACAAGTTTT. It yields the protein CASSLEGGPNPGTSF.

This clonotype was found many times. V gene TRBV9 combines with J gene TRBJ2-7; 8 bases agree with TRBD2. The germline V gene has CDR1 SGDLS and CDR2 YYNGEE. V shed 0 bases, J shed 6 bases, and the junction held 5 bases outside the gene matches. The CDR3 is 14 residues long. The CDR3 protein is CASSVGYSGVEQYF. The CDR3, as DNA: TGTGCCAGCAGCGTAGGGTATAGCGGGGTCGAGCAGTACTTC.

This clonotype was counted many times. The chain employs TRBV7-9 and TRBJ2-5, with D perhaps being TRBD1 or TRBD2 (6 bases each). Germline lookup yields CDR1 SEHNR and CDR2 FQNEAQ (reference sequence). This CDR3 region has 15 residues. V lost 5 bases to trimming and J lost 3 bases, with 16 bases between them. The CDR3 spells CASSPGGGQKETQYF. The CDR3, as DNA: TGTGCCAGCAGCCCCGGGGGCGGACAGAAAGAGACCCAGTACTTC.

At least ten counts were recorded for this clonotype. The chain links TRBV7-2 to TRBJ1-1; D is undetermined. Trimming stripped 3 bases from V and 3 bases from J, with 2 bases between. Germline-derived CDR1 and CDR2 are SGHTA and FQGNSA. There are 11 residues in the CDR3. This chain's CDR3 is CASSLDTEAFF. DNA for the CDR3: TGTGCCAGCAGCTTGGACACTGAAGCTTTCTTT.

This clonotype occurred many times. This chain uses TRBV9 with TRBJ2-1; D might be TRBD2 (6 bases). The CDR3 consists of 14 residues. The germline gives CDR1 SGDLS, CDR2 YYNGEE. Trimming left V 3 bases short and J 4 bases short, with 11 bases between. This CDR3 reads CASSAGTLYNEQFF. The CDR3 DNA follows: TGTGCCAGCAGCGCCGGGACTTTATACAATGAGCAGTTCTTC.

This clonotype was seen a few times. The chain has TRBV5-4 and TRBJ2-2; perhaps TRBD1 as D (5 bases). The CDR3 runs 14 residues. The germline CDR1 and CDR2 sequences are SGHNT and YYREEE (reference sequence). V shed 4 bases and J shed 4 bases, with 11 bases lying between them. The CDR3 region is CASSPGASTGELFF. CDR3 DNA: TGTGCCAGCAGCCCTGGGGCCAGCACCGGGGAGCTGTTTTTT. Combining the CDR3 with reference TRBV5-4 and TRBJ2-2 gives the whole variable domain ETGVTQSPTHLIKTRGQQVTLRCSSQSGHNTVSWYQQALGQGPQFIFQYYREEENGRGNFPPRFSGLQFPNYSSELNVNALELDDSALYLCASSPGASTGELFFGEGSRLTVL.

V and J are TRBV20-1 and TRBJ1-1; the D is unclear. The V and J ends lost 0 bases and 5 bases respectively, with 4 bases between them. Germline V gives CDR1 DFQATT, CDR2 SNEGSKA (reference sequence). The CDR3 loop spans 11 amino acids. The CDR3 DNA follows: TGCAGTGCTAGAGAGGGGACTGAAGCTTTCTTT. Translated, it gives CSAREGTEAFF.

V and J are TRBV20-1 and TRBJ2-6; weak D call: TRBD1 (6 bases). The CDR3 consists of 15 residues. Trimming pared 4 bases from V and 2 bases from J, leaving 12 bases between. CDR1 is DFQATT, CDR2 SNEGSKA, per germline (reference sequence). CDR3 nucleotides: TGCAGTGCTAAATCACAGGGTGCTGGGGCCAACGTCCTGACTTTC. Its protein product is CSAKSQGAGANVLTF.

In its sample, this clonotype was seen many times. The V call is TRBV5-1, the J call TRBJ1-1, with TRBD1 as a possible D gene (5 bases). Trimming left V 5 bases short and J 1 base short, with 9 bases between. Looked up from germline, CDR1 is SGHRS and CDR2 is YFSETQ. CDR3 length: 13 residues. CDR3 protein: CASRGTSNTEAFF. CDR3 DNA sequence: TGCGCCAGCAGGGGGACGTCGAACACTGAAGCTTTCTTT.

This clonotype was observed many times. The V call is TRBV5-1, the J call TRBJ2-1; a possible D gene is TRBD2 (6 bases). The CDR3 extends over 15 amino acids. V shed 3 bases and J shed 5 bases, with 15 bases lying between them. Germline V gene lookup returns CDR1 SGHRS and CDR2 YFSETQ. As DNA, the CDR3 is TGCGCCAGCAGCTCCCCGGCGGGGTTAAACAATGAGCAGTTCTTC. Translation: CASSSPAGLNNEQFF.

This clonotype has ten or more counts. The genes are TRBV6-5 and TRBJ2-2, with D perhaps matching TRBD1 or TRBD2 (5 bases each). V shed 2 bases and J shed 4 bases, with 17 bases lying between them. CDR3 length equals 17 residues. Germline V CDR1 and CDR2: MNHEY, SVGAGI. CDR3 DNA: TGTGCCAGCAGTTACGGGGACCCCAGATACCTCACCGGGGAGCTGTTTTTT. It is translated as CASSYGDPRYLTGELFF.

The table lists this clonotype with a few counts. The chain joins TRBV6-1 to TRBJ2-1; 9 bases fit TRBD2. The CDR3 runs 15 residues. Germline CDR1 MNHNS, CDR2 SASEGT. Trimming removed 5 bases from V and 2 bases from J; junction bases left unmatched: 4. CDR3 coding DNA: TGTGCCAGCAGTAATAGCGGGAGCGCCTACAATGAGCAGTTCTTC. It codes for CASSNSGSAYNEQFF.

This clonotype was seen many times. The rearrangement uses TRBV5-1 and TRBJ2-5; the D is unclear. Germline CDR1 and CDR2: SGHRS and YFSETQ. This CDR3 comprises 15 residues. V lost 4 bases, J lost 8 bases, and 21 bases lay in between. The CDR3 is CASSDPRLPLNTQYF. As DNA, the CDR3 is TGCGCCAGCAGCGATCCTAGACTCCCACTAAATACCCAGTACTTC.

This clonotype was seen ten or more times. This CDR3 is CASSPKGTGPDYTF. The CDR3 bases are TGTGCCAGCTCACCAAAGGGAACGGGACCTGACTACACCTTC. The J gene is TRBJ1-2, the V gene TRBV18; D is possibly TRBD1 (5 bases). The length of the CDR3 is 14 residues. Trimming left V 2 bases short and J 10 bases short, with 17 bases between. Germline V gene data show CDR1 as KGHSH and CDR2 as LQKENI.

The rearrangement uses TRBV19 and TRBJ1-2; 7 bases fit TRBD1. CDR1 and CDR2 from the germline V gene are LNHDA and SQIVND (reference sequence). The V segment lost 6 bases and the J segment 7 bases; nucleotides outside the gene matches: 11. The CDR3 is made up of 14 amino acids. The CDR3 DNA follows: TGTGCCAGTAGGACAGGGTGGCCTACGGCTGGCTACACCTTC. Translation gives CASRTGWPTAGYTF.

This clonotype was counted ten times or more. The chain recombines TRBV20-1 with TRBJ1-5; maybe TRBD1 (5 bases). The CDR3 is 15 residues long. The germline CDR1 and CDR2 sequences are DFQATT and SNEGSKA (reference sequence). V lost 1 base and J lost 1, with 11 bases in between. CDR3 region: CSARARGRSNQPQHF. As DNA, the CDR3 is TGCAGTGCTAGAGCAAGGGGTCGAAGCAATCAGCCCCAGCATTTT.

This clonotype came up many times. The J gene is TRBJ2-5, the V gene TRBV11-3, with D possibly TRBD1 on 6 matching bases. V was pared by 5 bases and J by 2 bases, with 18 bases between. The CDR3 is 16 amino acids. CDR1 and CDR2 from the germline V gene are SGHNT and YENEEA. CDR3: CASSQGMGSGQETQYF. The CDR3 DNA follows: TGTGCCAGCAGCCAGGGGATGGGGAGCGGTCAAGAGACCCAGTACTTC.

The chain recombines TRBV5-5 with TRBJ1-2, with D possibly being TRBD1 (5 bases). CDR1 SGHKS and CDR2 YYEKEE come from the germline V gene (reference sequence). Deletions cut 4 bases from V and 9 bases from J, with 13 bases between. The CDR3 sequence is 12 residues long. The CDR3 DNA sequence: TGTGCCAGCAGCCATGACAGTCCTCGCTACACCTTC. This sequence encodes CASSHDSPRYTF.

This clonotype was detected many times. The V call is TRBV12-3 or TRBV12-4, the J call TRBJ1-4; D unclear. This CDR3 has 15 amino acids. Trimming cost V 6 bases and J 10 bases, with 21 bases left between them. The CDR3 nucleotides are TGTGCCAGCAGCTCGGCGGGCGGGCCAACCGGAAAACTGTTTTTT. Amino acids: CASSSAGGPTGKLFF.